This T cell receptor (beta chain) was recovered during a study of shared clonotypes between healthy human individuals (TCRdb year 2020). Regarding the complete study: Three men and a couple of women, aged 18 to 49 years, made up the cohort. For each donor, three plates each were used for CD4 naive and CD4 memory, two plates were used for CD8 naive, and one plate was used for CD8 memory. Blood TCR repertoires of four to six healthy adults were deeply sequenced to estimate repertoire size and the extent of clonotype sharing between individuals. To increase sequencing depth and limit assay-specific biases, different laboratories used diverse techniques to prepare libraries and sequence TCR repertoires. Between about 0.94 and 8.9 billion PBMCs per donor were obtained by leukapheresis. What the work shows at the level of the full study, not this receptor alone: Because the study included only a small number of donors, the genetic and exposure-history diversity represented was limited. Sharing across a few donors was observed for approximately 5% of naive CD4, about 4% of naive CD8, roughly 2.3% of memory CD4, and roughly 0.4% of memory CD8 clonotypes. Pairwise subsampling indicated that sequencing depth was expected to affect the degree of clonotype sharing among donors. Clonotypes shared by all four sorted-subset donors showed higher generation probabilities than non-shared clonotypes. Sampling was limited to blood, and TCR repertoires in tissue likely differ from TCR repertoires in blood. Naive subsets generally had larger estimated clonotype richness than memory subsets. Even with the large sequencing depth, rarefaction of the sorted-subset datasets indicated that sequencing was incomplete.

Using the deep immunoSEQ assay, TCR CDR3 regions were amplified from genomic DNA by multiplex PCR. Genomic DNA extracted from each cell subset was distributed evenly over all wells of several immunoSEQ 96-well plates, and each plate served as one replicate. For sorted subsets, about 210 ng of genomic DNA, equivalent to 25,000 to 30,000 T cell genomes, went into each replicate PCR. The purified libraries were quantified using a Qubit 3.0 fluorometer, sized with a Bioanalyzer 2100, and then quantified again using the KAPA Library Quantification kit. Every immunoSEQ 96-well plate was sequenced on a dedicated single-read 150-cycle Illumina NextSeq 550 flow cell. The source study handled its data this way. Because only junctional sequences without quality scores were contained in the immunoSEQ output, filtering matching that applied to full-length reads could not be performed. To assign V/J genes and CDR3, sequences were annotated using PyIR, a Python wrapper for IgBLAST v1.9, with IMGT germline references. Reads were removed for weak V/J assignments (E-value above 1e-6), missing CDR3, stop codons, out-of-frame junctions, or ambiguous translated residues. V3J clonotypes were defined by identical inferred V gene, J gene, and CDR3 amino acid sequence. To compute the percentage overlap between repertoires, the number of shared unique clonotypes was divided by the size of the smaller repertoire. RTK rarefaction, the Chao1 estimator, and Recon v2.1 estimates of unobserved clonotypes were used to assess repertoire richness. Generation probabilities for all TCRbeta clonotypes obtained by the gDNA method from several donors were computed using OLGA. TCRdb retrieved this table from immuneACCESS and kept in-frame rearrangements only. Not all clones are present; in checked studies, unresolved V genes account for under half, and no reason is known for the remainder. V and J calls and clone size are copied from that table; D and trimming were computed from the DNA. The sample table lists fewer than 3 million clones, 85% to 95% of them with a count of one. The ten largest account for approximately 0.4% of the sample.

Healthy HIV-negative adults with no recently reported acute infections or vaccinations were included as donors. Only Caucasian adults living in Nashville, Tennessee, USA were represented among the donors. CD4+ T cells were enriched by magnetic negative selection; naive cells were then positively selected on CD45RA, and the negative fraction formed the memory subset. Blood was obtained by leukapheresis, after which PBMCs were separated by Ficoll-Histopaque density gradient centrifugation and cryopreserved in liquid nitrogen vapor phase. Analytical flow cytometry was used to check the purity and quantity of each magnetically sorted T cell population. Genomic DNA was isolated from every sorted fraction and measured by UV absorbance on a Nanodrop 2000c. As concerns this clone: The antigen it recognizes is unknown. The sample holds no much larger clone one base away, and base qualities are not on file.

The clonotype comes from a man aged 18 to 35 in good health. Some clones in this sample may be carry-over from other donors' samples. Sequenced: naive CD4+ T cells from PBMCs. What the cell subset or site label conveys for this sample: CD45RA+ positively selected.

The CDR3 protein sequence reads: CASSLRGGRVSTEAFF. DNA sequence: TGTGCCAGCAGCTTGAGAGGGGGGAGGGTGAGCACTGAAGCTTTCTTT. The sequence is built from TRBV5-6 and TRBJ1-1, with a weak D call of TRBD1 (6 bases match). The CDR3, cysteine through phenylalanine, is 16 amino acids long. CDR3 DNA only is kept here, 48 bases in frame from base 1. V is cut by 1 base and J by 4 bases, and the space between the germline ends is 17 bases. The germline V gene sets CDR1 to SGHDT and CDR2 to YYEEEE.